The sequence of this TCR beta chain was determined in a study of blood T cell repertoires in COVID-19. Study summary: Acute and convalescent COVID-19 specimens originated in the United States, Italy and Spain. In each case, the material was cDNA or gDNA derived from T cells, B-cell-depleted T cells, or PBMCs.

Methods used by the authors: Researchers report that nucleated cell counts were estimated from reference gene primer amplification. The protocol was immunoSEQ multiplex PCR, while the TCRdb copy is restricted to in-frame clones and leaves out a portion. V, J and clone size are taken as reported in that table, and D and trimming were inferred from the DNA itself. The table lists some 400,000 clones, 89% of them singletons. Clinical history as reported by participants underpinned cohort assignment. Trimming cost V 3 bases and J 4 bases, with 19 bases left between them. Germline V lookup: CDR1 KGHSH, CDR2 LQKENI. The CDR3 is made up of 16 amino acids.

Sequences were obtained from PBMCs or T cells enriched from blood (not recorded which). This chain joins TRBV18 and TRBJ2-7, with TRBD1 as a possible D gene (6 bases). The TCR was taken from a woman under 40 who had recovered from COVID-19. CDR3 sequence: CASSPQGLTLSYEQYF. CDR3 in DNA: TGTGCCAGCTCACCCCAGGGGCTGACGCTCTCATACGAGCAGTACTTC.